This T cell receptor beta chain was captured by sequencing in a study of blood T cell repertoires in COVID-19. V dropped 5 bases and J dropped 2 bases, with 15 bases sitting between them. Germline values: CDR1 MNHEY, CDR2 SMNVEV (reference sequence). This CDR3 is built from 15 residues. Seattle participants joined during active infection and were tracked over time. Under the authors' procedure: Estimation of nucleated cell counts relied on the amplification of reference gene primers. The repertoire was sequenced with immunoSEQ multiplex PCR; TCRdb's copy has only in-frame clones and lacks some. For V, J and clone size, that table is used; D and trimming come from the DNA. The data show 250,000 to 400,000 clones, with about 91% seen just once and 1.6% held by the top ten.

What was sequenced was peripheral blood. J is TRBJ1-2 and V is TRBV27, with D uncertain. This clonotype was obtained from a woman aged 25 to 45 with COVID-19, enrolled during active disease. As DNA, the CDR3 is TGTGCCAGCAGTACCCTTCCGCGGCTAAACTATGGCTACACCTTC. Translating gives CASSTLPRLNYGYTF.